The clone carrying this T cell receptor beta chain appeared a single time. Participants were placed into cohorts based on the clinical history they reported. People in the exposed group encountered a COVID-19 case within 2 weeks before entering the study. The data stem from a study of blood T cell repertoires in COVID-19. At the level of the study: T cells, B-cell-depleted T cells, or PBMCs supplied cDNA or gDNA.

This CDR3 is 16 amino acids long. V dropped 3 bases and J dropped 4 bases, with 15 bases sitting between them. The germline V gene has CDR1 KGHSH and CDR2 LQKENI. The protocol was immunoSEQ multiplex PCR, while the TCRdb copy is restricted to in-frame clones and leaves out a portion. The sample records 350,000 to 500,000 clones, around nine tenths being singletons. The sample was PBMCs or T cells enriched from blood (not recorded which). The source is a woman younger than 35 who had been exposed to COVID-19. The V call is TRBV18, the J call TRBJ2-2, with TRBD2 as a possible D gene (6 bases). This CDR3 reads CASSPGRELLTGELFF. In DNA, the CDR3 is TGTGCCAGCTCACCCGGGAGAGAGCTACTCACCGGGGAGCTGTTTTTT.